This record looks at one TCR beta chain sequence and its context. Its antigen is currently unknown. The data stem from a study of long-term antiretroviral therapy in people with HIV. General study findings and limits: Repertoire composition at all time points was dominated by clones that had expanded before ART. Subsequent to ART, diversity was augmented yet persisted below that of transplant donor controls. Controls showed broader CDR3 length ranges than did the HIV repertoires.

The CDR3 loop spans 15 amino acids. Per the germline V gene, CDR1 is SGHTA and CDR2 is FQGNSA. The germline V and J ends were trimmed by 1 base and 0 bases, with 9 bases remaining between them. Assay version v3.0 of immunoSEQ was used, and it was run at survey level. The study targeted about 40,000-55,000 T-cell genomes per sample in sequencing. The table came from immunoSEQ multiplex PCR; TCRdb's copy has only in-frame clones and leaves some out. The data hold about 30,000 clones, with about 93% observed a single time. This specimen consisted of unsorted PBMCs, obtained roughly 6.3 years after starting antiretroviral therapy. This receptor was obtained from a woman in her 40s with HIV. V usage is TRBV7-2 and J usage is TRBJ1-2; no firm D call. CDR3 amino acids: CASSLVGSPNYGYTF. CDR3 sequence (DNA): TGTGCCAGCAGCTTAGTGGGCAGCCCTAACTATGGCTACACCTTC. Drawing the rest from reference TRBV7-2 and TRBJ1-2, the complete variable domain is GAGVSQSPSNKVTEKGKDVELRCDPISGHTALYWYRQSLGQGLEFLIYFQGNSAPDKSGLPSDRFSAERTGGSVSTLTIQRTQQEDSAVYLCASSLVGSPNYGYTFGSGTRLTVV.